These 28 T cell receptor beta chains originate from one sample sequenced in a study of T-cell memory formation after mild COVID-19. TCRdb re-analysed the 5' RACE reads in MiXCR, keeping a single row per CDR3 protein. The sample consists of fewer than 90,000 distinct CDR3 sequences, roughly 13% of them appearing once. The sequencing sample was made of PBMCs or a T cell subset sorted from them (not recorded which). Receptors were obtained from a man younger than 30 who had mild COVID-19 (a few samples of this study predate the infection). Cell type and time point are not known.

The rearrangement uses TRBV20-1 and TRBJ1-3; no definite D call. Trimming removed 1 base at V and 0 bases at J, with 10 bases between. The CDR3 extends over 15 amino acids. Germline CDR1 and CDR2: DFQATT and SNEGSKA (reference sequence). Written as DNA, the CDR3 is TGCAGTGCTAGAGGCGGCAGTTTCTCTGGAAACACCATATATTTT. Its protein product is CSARGGSFSGNTIYF.

This clonotype was detected many times. The rearrangement joins TRBV27 to TRBJ2-2; D ambiguous. The CDR3 covers 13 residues. Trimming cost V 3 bases and J 6 bases, with 8 bases left between them. CDR1 and CDR2 (germline): MNHEY, SMNVEV (reference sequence). The DNA of the CDR3 is TGTGCCAGCAGTTTTGGAGAGGCCGGGGAGCTGTTTTTT. Protein: CASSFGEAGELFF.

This clonotype was seen a handful of times. The CDR3 nucleotides read TGTGCCAGCAGTCGGGGACACAATGAGCAGTTCTTC. Translation gives CASSRGHNEQFF. The rearrangement uses TRBV9 and TRBJ2-1; D is perhaps TRBD1 or TRBD2 (5 bases each). The V gene lost 5 bases and the J gene lost 5 bases, with 8 bases spanning the gap. The germline V gene has CDR1 SGDLS and CDR2 YYNGEE. The CDR3 totals 12 residues.

The V and J genes are TRBV11-2 and TRBJ2-7; TRBD2 matches at 7 bases. V lost 5 bases and J lost 2; bases outside the gene matches: 6. Germline V CDR1 and CDR2: SGHAT, FQNNGV. This CDR3 has 14 residues. CDR3 nucleotide sequence: TGTGCCAGCAGCCCGGGGGGATACCCCTACGAGCAGTACTTC. It translates to CASSPGGYPYEQYF.

This chain joins TRBV27 and TRBJ1-1; 7 nucleotides agree with TRBD1. Germline V gene lookup returns CDR1 MNHEY and CDR2 SMNVEV (reference sequence). The V and J ends lost 8 bases and 1 base, in that order; junction bases with no gene match: 7. This CDR3 region has 14 residues. CDR3 sequence: CASSQRDRNTEAFF. The CDR3 region has the DNA TGTGCCAGCTCCCAGCGGGACAGGAACACTGAAGCTTTCTTT.

This chain links TRBV7-2 with TRBJ2-1, with D possibly matching TRBD1 (5 bases). With 5 bases removed from V and 7 bases from J, the gap between germline ends came to 18 bases. This CDR3 has 15 residues. From germline, CDR1 is SGHTA and CDR2 FQGNSA. In DNA form, the CDR3 reads TGTGCCAGCAGCCCATGGGTGGCAGGACAAAATGAGCAGTTCTTC. Encoded protein: CASSPWVAGQNEQFF.

A few counts support this clonotype. The gene calls are TRBV15 and TRBJ2-7; D may match TRBD1 or TRBD2 (5 bases each). The germline V gene encodes CDR1 LNHNV and CDR2 YYDKDF (reference sequence). This CDR3 region has 14 residues. V was cut by 3 bases and J by 4 bases, with 13 bases left in between. DNA of the CDR3: TGTGCCACCAGCAGCGAGGGGACGGGATACGAGCAGTACTTC. Translating it yields CATSSEGTGYEQYF. Looking up the rest from reference TRBV15 and TRBJ2-7 gives the full variable domain: DAMVIQNPRYQVTQFGKPVTLSCSQTLNHNVMYWYQQKSSQAPKLLFHYYDKDFNNEADTPDNFQSRRPNTSFCFLDIRSPGLGDTAMYLCATSSEGTGYEQYFGPGTRLTVT.

The chain recombines TRBV7-2 with TRBJ2-2, with D uncertain. From germline, CDR1 is SGHTA and CDR2 FQGNSA. This CDR3 spans 16 amino acids. Trimming removed 3 bases from V and 0 bases from J, with 11 bases in between. The CDR3 spells CASSFLFSPNTGELFF. The CDR3 DNA follows: TGTGCCAGCAGCTTTCTGTTCAGCCCGAACACCGGGGAGCTGTTTTTT.

This chain joins TRBV6-1 and TRBJ2-1; 11 bases map to TRBD2. CDR3 length: 16 residues. The germline V gene encodes CDR1 MNHNS and CDR2 SASEGT. The junction had 7 bases not matched to a gene; V was cut back by 6 bases and J by 3 bases. The CDR3 DNA reads TGTGCCAGCAGGGGACTGACTAGCGGGGACTACAATGAGCAGTTCTTC. It yields the protein CASRGLTSGDYNEQFF.

The genes are TRBV24-1 and TRBJ2-1, with 11 bases matching TRBD2. Germline loops: CDR1 KGHDR, CDR2 SFDVKD. The CDR3 has 18 amino acids. Unmatched junction bases numbered 15, after V lost 4 bases and J lost 8 bases. Written as DNA, the CDR3 is TGTGCCACCAGTGACCCCGTACTAGCGGGAGATAGTATCGATGAGCAGTTCTTC. Its translation is CATSDPVLAGDSIDEQFF.

This clonotype was detected a few times. The J gene is TRBJ2-7, the V gene TRBV25-1, with a possible D match to TRBD1 (5 bases). Germline V gene lookup returns CDR1 MGHDK and CDR2 SYGVNS. The CDR3 sequence is 14 residues long. Trimming took off 5 bases at V and 5 bases at J, with 16 bases between the two ends. CDR3 coding DNA: TGTGCCAGCAGTCAAGCAGCCAGGGCAGACGAGCAGTACTTC. Translation gives CASSQAARADEQYF.

V and J are TRBV10-2 and TRBJ1-1; weak D call: TRBD1 (5 bases). The CDR3 loop spans 13 amino acids. The germline gives CDR1 WSHSY, CDR2 SAAADI. V gave up 9 bases and J gave up 1 base, with 12 bases separating them. CDR3 nucleotides: TGCGCCAGTAGGGACCAGGGGAACACTGAAGCTTTCTTT. This gives the protein CASRDQGNTEAFF.

This clonotype was picked up many times. This chain connects TRBV4-1 to TRBJ2-5; the match to TRBD2 covers 9 bases. V shed 3 bases, J shed 5 bases, and the junction held 4 bases outside the gene matches. The length of the CDR3 is 14 residues. Germline V gene lookup returns CDR1 MGHRA and CDR2 YSYEKL. The CDR3 loop is CASSHGLAHETQYF. CDR3 nucleotides: TGCGCCAGCAGCCACGGACTAGCGCACGAGACCCAGTACTTC.

This clonotype was counted between two and nine times. The J gene is TRBJ1-6, the V gene TRBV7-9; 8 bases are shared with TRBD1. Germline CDR1 and CDR2: SEHNR and FQNEAQ (reference sequence). V gave up 5 bases and J gave up 6 bases; unmatched junction bases: 15. There are 18 residues in the CDR3. CDR3: CASSPNPGQGGTNSPLHF. CDR3 coding DNA: TGTGCCAGCAGCCCGAACCCTGGACAGGGAGGAACTAATTCACCCCTCCACTTT.

This chain joins TRBV7-9 and TRBJ1-2; D gene ambiguous. Germline CDR1 and CDR2: SEHNR and FQNEAQ (reference sequence). CDR3 size: 14 residues. The V gene lost 7 bases and the J gene lost 2 bases, with 14 bases spanning the gap. The CDR3 sequence is CASIPIEGNYGYTF. In nucleotides, the CDR3 is TGTGCCAGCATACCTATTGAGGGAAACTATGGCTACACCTTC.

The V and J genes are TRBV29-1 and TRBJ1-4; unclear D gene. Per the germline V gene, CDR1 is SQVTM and CDR2 is ANQGSEA. V was cut by 4 bases and J by 0 bases, with 6 bases left in between. The length of the CDR3 is 13 residues. This CDR3 reads CSVAGSTNEKLFF. The CDR3 nucleotides read TGCAGCGTTGCGGGGTCAACTAATGAAAAACTGTTTTTT. The whole variable domain, remainder taken from reference TRBV29-1 and TRBJ1-4, is SAVISQKPSRDICQRGTSLTIQCQVDSQVTMMFWYRQQPGQSLTLIATANQGSEATYESGFVIDKFPISRPNLTFSTLTVSNMSPEDSSIYLCSVAGSTNEKLFFGSGTQLSVL.

This clonotype was picked up a small number of times. J is TRBJ2-5 and V is TRBV7-9, with D perhaps matching TRBD1 (6 bases). The CDR3 contains 14 residues. Germline V CDR1 and CDR2: SEHNR, FQNEAQ (reference sequence). Trimming pared 6 bases from V and 1 base from J, leaving 12 bases between. The CDR3 nucleotides are TGTGCCAGCAGTCGTGACAGGTCCCAAGAGACCCAGTACTTC. Its protein is CASSRDRSQETQYF.

The rearrangement links TRBV7-3 to TRBJ1-1; D not certain. The CDR3 contains 12 residues. The ends were cut back, 5 bases at V and 4 bases at J, with 8 bases in the middle. Germline V gene sequence: CDR1 SGHTA, CDR2 FQGTGA. The CDR3 loop reads CASSRDGTEAFF. In DNA, the CDR3 is TGTGCCAGCAGCAGGGATGGCACTGAAGCTTTCTTT.

The chain joins TRBV7-9 to TRBJ2-5; possibly TRBD1 for D (6 bases). The ends were cut back, 4 bases at V and 5 bases at J, with 14 bases in the middle. The CDR3 is made up of 14 amino acids. Germline CDR1 SEHNR, CDR2 FQNEAQ (reference sequence). The CDR3 DNA reads as TGTGCCAGCAGCTCACCCAGGGGAGAGGAGACCCAGTACTTC. Protein: CASSSPRGEETQYF.

The chain employs TRBV7-9 and TRBJ1-3; D gene unclear. The germline gives CDR1 SEHNR, CDR2 FQNEAQ (reference sequence). V lost 6 bases and J 0 bases, leaving 9 bases between the germline ends. The CDR3 is made up of 14 amino acids. Written as DNA, the CDR3 is TGTGCCAGCAGATTTGAAGGCTCTGGAAACACCATATATTTT. Residues: CASRFEGSGNTIYF.

This clonotype was detected many times. V and J are TRBV9 and TRBJ2-5; 10 bases agree with TRBD2. The V gene's germline CDR1 is SGDLS and CDR2 YYNGEE. The CDR3 runs 16 residues. V was clipped by 4 bases and J by 4 bases; unmatched bases: 10. This CDR3 reads CASSPYSGGPGETQYF. In DNA, the CDR3 is TGTGCCAGCAGCCCCTATAGCGGGGGGCCAGGAGAGACCCAGTACTTC.

This clonotype was detected only a few times. CDR3 nucleotides: TGTGCCAGCAGCGTTGTTTCTGGGCACGAGCAGTTCTTC. It yields the protein CASSVVSGHEQFF. This chain links TRBV9 with TRBJ2-1; D not resolved. Trimming cost V 2 bases and J 10 bases, with 13 bases left between them. The CDR3 runs to 13 residues. The germline V gene has CDR1 SGDLS and CDR2 YYNGEE.

A few counts support this clonotype. As DNA, the CDR3 is TGCGCCAGCAGCTTGGGACAGGGGGTTCCCGAGCAGTACTTC. It yields the protein CASSLGQGVPEQYF. V usage is TRBV5-1 and J usage is TRBJ2-7; 9 bases are shared with TRBD1. Germline loops: CDR1 SGHRS, CDR2 YFSETQ. The trim removed 0 bases at V and 6 bases at J, leaving 4 bases unmatched. CDR3 length equals 14 residues. Complete variable domain (other parts from reference TRBV5-1 and TRBJ2-7): KAGVTQTPRYLIKTRGQQVTLSCSPISGHRSVSWYQQTPGQGLQFLFEYFSETQRNKGNFPGRFSGRQFSNSRSEMNVSTLELGDSALYLCASSLGQGVPEQYFGPGTRLTVT.

In its sample, this clonotype was seen a few times. V usage is TRBV2 and J usage is TRBJ2-1, with D unresolved. This CDR3 comprises 15 residues. V was shortened by 3 bases and J by 7 bases, with 16 bases between the two germline ends. Germline CDR1 reads SNHLY; CDR2 reads FYNNEI. The CDR3 is CASSDLKILGNEQFF. The CDR3, as DNA: TGTGCCAGCAGTGATCTAAAAATATTAGGGAATGAGCAGTTCTTC.

The chain uses TRBV15 and TRBJ2-1; no reliable D call. The CDR3 runs 12 residues. Per the germline V gene, CDR1 is LNHNV and CDR2 is YYDKDF (reference sequence). Deletions cut 1 base from V and 3 bases from J, with 1 base between. The CDR3 DNA follows: TGTGCCACCAGCAGAGTCTACAATGAGCAGTTCTTC. It specifies CATSRVYNEQFF.

V and J are TRBV7-9 and TRBJ2-5; no definite D call. CDR3 length: 14 residues. Germline CDR1 and CDR2: SEHNR and FQNEAQ (reference sequence). V was clipped by 1 base and J by 1 base, with 7 bases between them. CDR3 coding DNA: TGTGCCAGCAGCTTAGTCGAAACCCAAGAGACCCAGTACTTC. Translating it yields CASSLVETQETQYF. The variable domain in full, with the rest retrieved from reference TRBV7-9 and TRBJ2-5, is DTGVSQNPRHKITKRGQNVTFRCDPISEHNRLYWYRQTLGQGPEFLTYFQNEAQLEKSRLLSDRFSAERPKGSFSTLEIQRTEQGDSAMYLCASSLVETQETQYFGPGTRLLVL.

In this sample, this clonotype turned up a few times. This chain joins TRBV18 and TRBJ2-7; D is unclear. V shed 3 bases and J shed 3 bases, with 21 bases lying between them. This CDR3 region has 17 residues. The germline V gene encodes CDR1 KGHSH and CDR2 LQKENI. The CDR3 bases are TGTGCCAGCTCACCGGCCATGGTGGGCAGCAACTTCTACGAGCAGTACTTC. It specifies CASSPAMVGSNFYEQYF.

The chain joins TRBV7-8 to TRBJ2-3; no definite D call. Germline CDR1 and CDR2: SGHVS and FQNEAQ. The CDR3 has 14 residues. V lost 2 bases, J lost 4 bases, and 10 bases lay in between. The CDR3 loop reads CASSLMVRADTQYF. The CDR3 nucleotides are TGTGCCAGCAGCTTAATGGTCCGGGCAGATACGCAGTATTTT.